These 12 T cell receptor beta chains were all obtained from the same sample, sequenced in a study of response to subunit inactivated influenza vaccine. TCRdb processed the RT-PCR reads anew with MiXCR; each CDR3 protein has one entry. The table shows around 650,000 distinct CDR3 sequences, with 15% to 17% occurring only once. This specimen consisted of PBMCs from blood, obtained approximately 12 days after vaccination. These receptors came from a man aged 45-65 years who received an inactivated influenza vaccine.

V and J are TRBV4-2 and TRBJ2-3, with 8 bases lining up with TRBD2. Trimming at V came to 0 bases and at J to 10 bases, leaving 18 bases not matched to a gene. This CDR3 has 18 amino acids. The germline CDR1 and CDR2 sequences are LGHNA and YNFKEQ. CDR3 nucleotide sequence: TGTGCCAGCAGCCAAGATCCGGCGGGGGGTCTAAGCTCTGTCCCGCAGTATTTT. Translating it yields CASSQDPAGGLSSVPQYF.

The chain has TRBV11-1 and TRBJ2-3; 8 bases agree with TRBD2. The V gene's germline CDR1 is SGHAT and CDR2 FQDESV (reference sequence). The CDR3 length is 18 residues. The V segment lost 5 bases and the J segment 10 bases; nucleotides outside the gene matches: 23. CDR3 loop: CASSPPIGLAGMNEAQYF. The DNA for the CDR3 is TGTGCCAGCAGCCCCCCTATCGGGCTAGCGGGTATGAATGAAGCGCAGTATTTT.

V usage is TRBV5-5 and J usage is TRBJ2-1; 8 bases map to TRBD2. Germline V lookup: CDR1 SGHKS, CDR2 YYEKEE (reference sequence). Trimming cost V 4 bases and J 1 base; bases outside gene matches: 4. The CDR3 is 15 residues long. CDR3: CASSAGGGSYNEQFF. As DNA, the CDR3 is TGTGCCAGCAGCGCCGGGGGGGGATCCTACAATGAGCAGTTCTTC.

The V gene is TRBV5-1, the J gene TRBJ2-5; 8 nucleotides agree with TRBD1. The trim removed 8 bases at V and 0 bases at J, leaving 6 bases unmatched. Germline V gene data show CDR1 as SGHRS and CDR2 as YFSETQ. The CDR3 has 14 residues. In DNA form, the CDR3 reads TGCGCCAGTGGGACAGGAGGGTACCAAGAGACCCAGTACTTC. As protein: CASGTGGYQETQYF.

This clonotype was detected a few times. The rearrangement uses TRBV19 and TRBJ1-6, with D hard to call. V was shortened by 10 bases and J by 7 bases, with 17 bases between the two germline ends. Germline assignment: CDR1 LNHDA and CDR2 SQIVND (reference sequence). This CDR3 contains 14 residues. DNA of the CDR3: TGTGCCACGACCCCAGACAAAACAAATTCACCCCTCCACTTT. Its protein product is CATTPDKTNSPLHF.

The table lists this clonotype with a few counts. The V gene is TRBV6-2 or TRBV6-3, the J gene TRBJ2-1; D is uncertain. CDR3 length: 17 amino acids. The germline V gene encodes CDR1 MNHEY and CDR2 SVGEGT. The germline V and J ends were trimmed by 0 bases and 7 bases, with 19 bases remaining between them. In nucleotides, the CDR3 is TGTGCCAGCAGTTACTCGAAGGAGACCCCGATCGTAAATGAGCAGTTCTTC. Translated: CASSYSKETPIVNEQFF.

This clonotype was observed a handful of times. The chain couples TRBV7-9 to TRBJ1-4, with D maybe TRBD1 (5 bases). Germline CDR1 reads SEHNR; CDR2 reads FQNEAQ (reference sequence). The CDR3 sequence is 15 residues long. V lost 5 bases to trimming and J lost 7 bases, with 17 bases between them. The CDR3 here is CASSPDGGGSEKLFF. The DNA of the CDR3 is TGTGCCAGCAGCCCGGACGGCGGGGGAAGTGAAAAACTGTTTTTT.

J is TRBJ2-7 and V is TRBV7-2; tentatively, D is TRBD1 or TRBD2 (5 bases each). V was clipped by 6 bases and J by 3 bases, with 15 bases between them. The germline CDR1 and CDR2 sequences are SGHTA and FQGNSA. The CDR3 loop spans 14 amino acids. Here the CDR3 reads CASSRDGTYYEQYF. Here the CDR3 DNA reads TGTGCCAGCAGTCGGGACGGCACATACTACGAGCAGTACTTC.

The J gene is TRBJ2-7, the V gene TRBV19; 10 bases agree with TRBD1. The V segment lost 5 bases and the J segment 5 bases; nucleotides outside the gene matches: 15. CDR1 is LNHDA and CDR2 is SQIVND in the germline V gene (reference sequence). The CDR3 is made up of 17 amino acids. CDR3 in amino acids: CASSPAGTGDSGNEQYF. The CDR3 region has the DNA TGTGCCAGTAGTCCCGCCGGGACAGGGGATTCCGGGAACGAGCAGTACTTC.

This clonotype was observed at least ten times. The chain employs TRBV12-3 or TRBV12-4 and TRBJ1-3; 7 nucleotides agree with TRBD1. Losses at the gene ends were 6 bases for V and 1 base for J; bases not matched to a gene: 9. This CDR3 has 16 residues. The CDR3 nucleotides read TGTGCCAGCAGGGGACAGCCTTCTCTGTCTGGAAACACCATATATTTT. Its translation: CASRGQPSLSGNTIYF.

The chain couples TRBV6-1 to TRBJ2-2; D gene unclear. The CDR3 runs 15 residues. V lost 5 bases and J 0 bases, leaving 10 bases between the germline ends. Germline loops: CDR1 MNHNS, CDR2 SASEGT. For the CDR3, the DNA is TGTGCCAGCAGTCTAATGTCCGCGAACACCGGGGAGCTGTTTTTT. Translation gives CASSLMSANTGELFF.

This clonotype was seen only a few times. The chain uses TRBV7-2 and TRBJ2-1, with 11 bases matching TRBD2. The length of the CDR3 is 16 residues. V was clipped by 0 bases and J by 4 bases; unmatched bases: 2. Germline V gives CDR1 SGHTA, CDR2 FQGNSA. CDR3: CASSLASGRVYNEQFF. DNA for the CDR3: TGTGCCAGCAGCTTAGCTAGCGGGAGGGTTTACAATGAGCAGTTCTTC. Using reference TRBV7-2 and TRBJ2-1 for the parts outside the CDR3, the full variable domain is GAGVSQSPSNKVTEKGKDVELRCDPISGHTALYWYRQSLGQGLEFLIYFQGNSAPDKSGLPSDRFSAERTGGSVSTLTIQRTQQEDSAVYLCASSLASGRVYNEQFFGPGTRLTVL.